This entry lists 25 T cell receptor beta chains sequenced from one sample in a study of blood T cell repertoires in COVID-19. TCRdb keeps only in-frame clones here, not all; method: immunoSEQ multiplex PCR. The table lists approximately 160,000 clones, 70% to 85% of them singletons. Material: peripheral blood. The receptors stem from a woman aged 45-59 years in a cohort sampled during active or convalescent COVID-19.

This clone turned up a few times. The chain links TRBV4-3 to TRBJ1-1; D is unresolved. The V end was cut by 2 bases, the J end by 1 base, with 11 bases between. CDR1 and CDR2 (germline): LGHNA, YSLEER. The CDR3 length is 15 residues. CDR3 in amino acids: CASSQYLEWNTEAFF. The CDR3 nucleotides read TGCGCCAGCAGCCAATACCTCGAGTGGAACACTGAAGCTTTCTTT.

The chain has TRBV6-1 and TRBJ1-1; D is possibly TRBD1 (6 bases). Trimming took off 4 bases at V and 1 base at J, with 19 bases between the two ends. Germline V gene sequence: CDR1 MNHNS, CDR2 SASEGT. The CDR3 sequence is 17 residues long. The CDR3 DNA is TGTGCCAGCAGTGCAACCAAGCGGTGGGACAAGAACACTGAAGCTTTCTTT. Translating it yields CASSATKRWDKNTEAFF.

J is TRBJ2-1 and V is TRBV7-2, with 7 positions matching TRBD2. The CDR3 has 13 amino acids. V trimming: 3 bases; J trimming: 7 bases; junction bases outside the gene matches: 3. CDR1 and CDR2 from the germline V gene are SGHTA and FQGNSA. The CDR3 DNA reads TGTGCCAGCAGCTTTGGAGCGGGGAATGAGCAGTTCTTC. Amino acid sequence: CASSFGAGNEQFF.

CDR3 protein: CASSLGTGNTGELFF. CDR3 DNA sequence: TGTGCCAGCAGCTTGGGGACAGGGAACACCGGGGAGCTGTTTTTT. The chain recombines TRBV5-5 with TRBJ2-2; 7 nucleotides agree with TRBD1. The CDR3 consists of 15 residues. The germline CDR1 and CDR2 sequences are SGHKS and YYEKEE (reference sequence). V gave up 0 bases and J gave up 1 base; unmatched junction bases: 0.

CDR3 nucleotide sequence: TGCGCCAGCAGCCAAGATCGGGACAGCCAGCCCCAGCATTTT. Protein product: CASSQDRDSQPQHF. V is TRBV4-1 and J is TRBJ1-5; 7 bases agree with TRBD1. Germline V gene lookup returns CDR1 MGHRA and CDR2 YSYEKL. The junction had 3 bases not matched to a gene; V was cut back by 0 bases and J by 7 bases. CDR3 length: 14 amino acids.

V usage is TRBV6-5 and J usage is TRBJ2-7; 7 bases align to TRBD2. Germline CDR1 reads MNHEY; CDR2 reads SVGAGI. CDR3 size: 15 residues. With 7 bases clipped from V and 3 bases from J, the junction kept 12 bases outside the gene matches. CDR3 region: CASTASGRAIYEQYF. As DNA, the CDR3 is TGTGCCAGCACGGCCTCAGGGAGGGCAATCTACGAGCAGTACTTC.

This clone was counted only a few times. The chain has TRBV29-1 and TRBJ1-1; TRBD1 aligns across 7 bases. This CDR3 is built from 12 residues. V gave up 6 bases and J gave up 4 bases; unmatched junction bases: 5. Germline V CDR1 and CDR2: SQVTM, ANQGSEA. CDR3 amino acids: CSVRQGGTEAFF. CDR3 sequence (DNA): TGCAGCGTCAGACAGGGAGGCACTGAAGCTTTCTTT.

V gene TRBV2 combines with J gene TRBJ2-1, with 8 positions matching TRBD2. Germline V CDR1 and CDR2: SNHLY, FYNNEI. The CDR3 has 15 residues. Germline trimming cut 6 bases from V and 5 bases from J; bases unmatched to any gene: 9. CDR3 DNA: TGTGCCAGCAGGAGACTAGCGCTTCTGGACAATGAGCAGTTCTTC. It encodes CASRRLALLDNEQFF.

The chain has TRBV3-1 (or the pseudogene TRBV3-2) and TRBJ1-2; D remains unclear. V was shortened by 0 bases and J by 8 bases, with 10 bases between the two germline ends. Germline assignment: CDR1 LGHDT and CDR2 YNNKEL (reference sequence). CDR3 length: 13 residues. This chain's CDR3 is CASSQDPLRGYTF. The CDR3 nucleotides read TGTGCCAGCAGCCAAGATCCCCTACGAGGCTACACCTTC.

By sample share, this clone is large. DNA for the CDR3: TGTGCCAGCAGCTTAAACTCCCAGGGGCCCCCTTCTTCCAATGAAAAACTGTTTTTT. It yields the protein CASSLNSQGPPSSNEKLFF. The J gene is TRBJ1-4, the V gene TRBV7-3, with D perhaps matching TRBD1 (6 bases). This CDR3 has 19 amino acids. Germline-derived CDR1 and CDR2 are SGHTA and FQGTGA. V was pared by 1 base and J by 5 bases, with 23 bases between.

The chain employs TRBV3-1 (or the pseudogene TRBV3-2) and TRBJ1-4, with TRBD1 as a possible D gene (6 bases). Germline V lookup: CDR1 LGHDT, CDR2 YNNKEL (reference sequence). The CDR3 totals 17 residues. Between the trimmed V and J ends, which lost 0 bases and 8 bases, there was a span of 19 bases. The CDR3, as DNA: TGTGCCAGCAGCCAAGATGAGCGGGGCAGGGGAGGAGAAAAACTGTTTTTT. As protein: CASSQDERGRGGEKLFF.

The chain employs TRBV10-3 and TRBJ2-1, with 9 bases identical to TRBD1. Germline V gene sequence: CDR1 ENHRY, CDR2 SYGVKD. The trim removed 3 bases at V and 6 bases at J, leaving 15 bases unmatched. This CDR3 is built from 18 residues. DNA of the CDR3: TGTGCCATCAGTGAAGGGGGTGATGACGGGACAGGGCGCAATGAGCAGTTCTTC. Encoded protein: CAISEGGDDGTGRNEQFF.

This clone was seen a handful of times. The chain links TRBV27 to TRBJ2-5, with TRBD1 matching over 7 bases. J was trimmed by 0 bases and V by 5 bases; bases with no gene match: 6. The CDR3 covers 15 residues. From germline, CDR1 is MNHEY and CDR2 SMNVEV (reference sequence). CDR3 sequence reads: CASSPQGTDQETQYF. The CDR3 DNA follows: TGTGCCAGCAGTCCCCAAGGGACAGACCAAGAGACCCAGTACTTC.

The CDR3 sequence is CAWSYQGTEAFF. As DNA, the CDR3 is TGTGCCTGGAGTTATCAGGGGACTGAAGCTTTCTTT. The V and J genes are TRBV30 and TRBJ1-1; tentative D call: TRBD1 (6 bases). There are 12 residues in the CDR3. The V and J ends lost 2 bases and 5 bases respectively, with 9 bases between them. Germline-derived CDR1 and CDR2 are GTSNPN and SVGIG (reference sequence).

The chain uses TRBV24-1 and TRBJ2-5, with TRBD2 as a possible D gene (6 bases). This CDR3 comprises 14 residues. V dropped 5 bases and J dropped 5 bases, with 14 bases sitting between them. Germline loops: CDR1 KGHDR, CDR2 SFDVKD. CDR3 protein: CATSVAGLGETQYF. CDR3 nucleotide sequence: TGTGCCACCAGTGTTGCGGGGTTGGGGGAGACCCAGTACTTC.

The genes are TRBV28 and TRBJ1-3; D gene unclear. In germline, CDR1 is MDHEN, CDR2 SYDVKM. The length of the CDR3 is 16 residues. Trimming removed 7 bases from V and 3 bases from J, with 19 bases in between. Here the CDR3 reads CASTTAGAGDGNTIYF. DNA for the CDR3: TGTGCCAGCACCACCGCTGGCGCCGGGGATGGAAACACCATATATTTT. The full variable domain, completed using reference TRBV28 and TRBJ1-3, is DVKVTQSSRYLVKRTGEKVFLECVQDMDHENMFWYRQDPGLGLRLIYFSYDVKMKEKGDIPEGYSVSREKKERFSLILESASTNQTSMYLCASTTAGAGDGNTIYFGEGSWLTVV.

A single count supports this clone. The rearrangement joins TRBV7-8 to TRBJ1-2; TRBD1 might be the D (5 bases). Germline-derived CDR1 and CDR2 are SGHVS and FQNEAQ. This CDR3 has 14 amino acids. V lost 5 bases and J lost 3, with 13 bases in between. The CDR3 DNA sequence: TGTGCCAGCAGCCTCAGGGTGTCGGACTATGGCTACACCTTC. Translated, it gives CASSLRVSDYGYTF.

In this sample, this clone turned up once. The V and J genes are TRBV27 and TRBJ2-7; D might be TRBD2 (6 bases). The CDR3 length is 15 residues. CDR1 is MNHEY, CDR2 SMNVEV, per germline (reference sequence). Trimming shortened V by 3 bases and J by 4 bases, and 16 bases separated the two germline ends. The CDR3 here is CASSFKGGVRYEQYF. The CDR3, as DNA: TGTGCCAGCAGTTTTAAGGGCGGGGTTCGGTACGAGCAGTACTTC.

This rearrangement joins TRBV9 to TRBJ2-7, with 7 bases identical to TRBD2. Per the germline V gene, CDR1 is SGDLS and CDR2 is YYNGEE. The CDR3 totals 14 residues. The J segment lost 3 bases and the V segment lost 4 bases, leaving 7 bases of the junction unmatched. In DNA, the CDR3 is TGTGCCAGCAGCCCCCCCCAGCGGGGCTACGAGCAGTACTTC. Protein sequence: CASSPPQRGYEQYF.

The CDR3: CASSSSSGGALSSYNEQFF. As DNA, the CDR3 is TGCGCCAGCAGCTCCTCTAGCGGGGGGGCTTTGAGCTCCTACAATGAGCAGTTCTTC. The chain links TRBV5-1 to TRBJ2-1, with TRBD2 matching 12 bases. Looked up from germline, CDR1 is SGHRS and CDR2 is YFSETQ. The CDR3 spans 19 residues. The junction had 10 bases not matched to a gene; V was cut back by 3 bases and J by 0 bases.

This clone has more than one count but fewer than ten. The chain recombines TRBV6-5 with TRBJ1-2; 9 nucleotides align to TRBD1. V dropped 4 bases and J dropped 7; count of bases not matched to a gene: 13. The CDR3 length is 16 residues. The germline V gene has CDR1 MNHEY and CDR2 SVGAGI. The CDR3: CASSWRQQGAVSGYTF. The CDR3 region has the DNA TGTGCCAGCAGTTGGCGCCAACAGGGGGCCGTTAGTGGCTACACCTTC.

The chain is built from TRBV6-4 and TRBJ2-1; 15 bases fit TRBD2. V shed 5 bases and J 7 bases; nucleotides not matched to a gene: 6. CDR3 length equals 16 residues. CDR1 and CDR2 from the germline V gene are MRHNA and SNTAGT. The CDR3 is CASSWTSGGARNEQFF. The CDR3 DNA reads as TGTGCCAGCAGTTGGACTAGCGGGGGGGCACGAAATGAGCAGTTCTTC.

The chain combines TRBV5-4 with TRBJ1-3, with TRBD1 matching over 10 bases. CDR3 length equals 17 residues. Germline CDR1 and CDR2: SGHNT and YYREEE (reference sequence). Losses at the gene ends were 5 bases for V and 2 bases for J; bases not matched to a gene: 10. CDR3 nucleotide sequence: TGTGCCAGCAGAGAGGGGGGGACAGGGGTTACTGGAAACACCATATATTTT. Translated: CASREGGTGVTGNTIYF.

The count of this clone is one. The chain combines TRBV25-1 with TRBJ1-2; D ambiguous. The CDR3 totals 14 residues. V lost 2 bases to trimming and J lost 1 base, with 8 bases between them. In germline, CDR1 is MGHDK, CDR2 SYGVNS. The CDR3 is CASSELADNYGYTF. The CDR3 region has the DNA TGTGCCAGCAGTGAACTGGCCGATAACTATGGCTACACCTTC.

V and J are TRBV3-1 (or the pseudogene TRBV3-2) and TRBJ2-3; 12 nucleotides align to TRBD2. J gave up 8 bases and V 1 base, and 10 bases lay outside the gene matches. The CDR3 sequence is 17 residues long. The germline V gene encodes CDR1 LGHDT and CDR2 YNNKEL (reference sequence). For the CDR3, the DNA is TGTGCCAGCAGCCAAGCGGTTCTAGCGGGGGGGCCGGTTACGCAGTATTTT. It specifies CASSQAVLAGGPVTQYF.